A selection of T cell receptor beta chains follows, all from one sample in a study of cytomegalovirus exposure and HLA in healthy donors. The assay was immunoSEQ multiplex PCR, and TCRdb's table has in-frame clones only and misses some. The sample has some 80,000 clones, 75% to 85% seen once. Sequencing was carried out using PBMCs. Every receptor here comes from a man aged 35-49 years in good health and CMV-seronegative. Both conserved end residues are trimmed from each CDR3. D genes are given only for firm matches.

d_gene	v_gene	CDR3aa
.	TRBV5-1	ASSLSTANYGYT
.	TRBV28	ASSQGFFSYEQY
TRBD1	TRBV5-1	ASSFNLRGQGASSEQY
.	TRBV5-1	ASSLAQGPMAGNTIY
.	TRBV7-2	ASSPSRGDGYT
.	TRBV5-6	ASSLDWRGNGNSPLH
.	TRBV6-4	ASSEDSSGANVLT
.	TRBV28	ASSSPSAGTQY
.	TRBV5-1	ASSFGGDTQY
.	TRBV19	ASTARRGAGDTQY
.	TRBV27	ASSYHPRLGQRFEQF
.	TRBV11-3	ASSPQEGAAGELF
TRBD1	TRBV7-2	ASSSRGGGGETQY
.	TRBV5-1	ASSFGEVLAYEQY
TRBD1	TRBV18	ASSPRQGATNEKLF
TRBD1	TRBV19	ASSAYHRGRYNEQF
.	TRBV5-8	ASSRGWVEGNEKLF
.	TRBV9	ASSVGGSPNQPQH
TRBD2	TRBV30	AWSVSGEGTQY